This entry describes one T cell receptor (beta chain). TCRdb's table, derived via immunoSEQ multiplex PCR, lists solely in-frame clones and lacks some. The sample lists some 150,000 clones; 75% to 85% were seen once. This sample is part of a study of blood T cell repertoires in COVID-19. Cohort assignment relied on participant-reported clinical history. Sequencing was carried out using PBMCs or T cells enriched from blood (not recorded which). The sequence derives from a man in his fifties who had recovered from COVID-19.

The CDR3 sequence: CASSPTRDRGGGYTF. CDR3 nucleotides: TGTGCCAGCAGCCCGACCCGGGACAGGGGCGGTGGCTACACCTTC. The rearrangement links TRBV5-4 to TRBJ1-2; the match to TRBD1 covers 10 bases. The ends lost 4 bases at V and 7 bases at J; junction bases unmatched: 10. Germline CDR1 is SGHNT and CDR2 is YYREEE (reference sequence). This CDR3 has 15 amino acids. Using reference TRBV5-4 and TRBJ1-2 for the parts outside the CDR3, the full variable domain is ETGVTQSPTHLIKTRGQQVTLRCSSQSGHNTVSWYQQALGQGPQFIFQYYREEENGRGNFPPRFSGLQFPNYSSELNVNALELDDSALYLCASSPTRDRGGGYTFGSGTRLTVV.